The clone carrying this TCR beta chain was detected ten times or more. No antigen is known for it. The CDR3 extends over 17 amino acids. Looked up from germline, CDR1 is MGHRA and CDR2 is YSYEKL. V lost 4 bases, J lost 2 bases, and 5 bases stayed unmatched. UMIs were added to TCR cDNA along with a universal primer site when it was made by 5'RACE template switching. TCRdb ran MiXCR on the 5' RACE reads and lists one entry per CDR3 protein. The repertoire consists of roughly 140,000 distinct CDR3 sequences, with less than 9.5% occurring once and the leading ten covering roughly 0.77%. The sample comes from a study of T cells after yellow fever vaccination. General observations from the study: A weaker secondary response peaked on day 5, the primary on day 15. Post-booster reappearance was seen for most primary-vaccination clones (about 96% CD4, roughly 91% CD8).

Here the sequenced sample was CD4+ T cells sorted from PBMCs, taken 5 days after the yellow fever booster vaccination. The chain has TRBV4-1 and TRBJ2-1; 13 bases match TRBD2. This receptor was identified in a man in his thirties or forties who received the YFV17D yellow fever vaccine. In nucleotides, the CDR3 is TGCGCCAGCAGCCTAAGGACTAGCGGGAGACCCTACAATGAGCAGTTCTTC. Amino acids: CASSLRTSGRPYNEQFF.